A single sample gave rise to the 17 T cell receptor beta chains below, sequenced in a study of vaccination and CD4 T cells after COVID-19. The Oncomine TCR Beta short-read assay sequenced DNA from cultured CD4+ T cells. TCRdb re-derived calls from the PCR reads in MiXCR, one entry per CDR3 protein. Found here are 20,000 or so distinct CDR3 sequences, approximately 53% of them singletons; the top ten hold 7.5% to 10%. The treatment denotes: roughly ten-day PBMC culture with coronavirus spike peptide pools or control peptides (ViraFEST assay). These TCRs' antigens remain unknown. Sequenced: CD4+ T cells from blood, cultured in vitro. These TCRs come from a human donor who had recovered from COVID-19.

The chain links TRBV19 to TRBJ2-7; D might be TRBD2 (6 bases). CDR3 length: 16 amino acids. V lost 7 bases and J 2 bases, leaving 21 bases between the germline ends. The germline CDR1 and CDR2 sequences are LNHDA and SQIVND (reference sequence). As DNA, the CDR3 is TGTGCCAGTAAAAGGCAGGGAGGAATGCCAGCCTACGAGCAGTACTTC. It yields the protein CASKRQGGMPAYEQYF.

This clonotype was seen just once. The chain has TRBV7-9 and TRBJ1-1; D gene unclear. Germline-derived CDR1 and CDR2 are SEHNR and FQNEAQ (reference sequence). V was pared by 3 bases and J by 5 bases, with 16 bases between. The CDR3 covers 15 residues. In DNA form, the CDR3 reads TGTGCCAGCAGCTTCCCCCACGGAGGGAGGACTGAAGCTTTCTTT. It encodes CASSFPHGGRTEAFF.

The chain recombines TRBV6-5 with TRBJ1-1; D is ambiguous. V lost 0 bases to trimming and J lost 1 base, with 6 bases between them. Germline lookup yields CDR1 MNHEY and CDR2 SVGAGI. CDR3 length equals 14 residues. The CDR3 coding sequence is TGTGCCAGCAGTTACTCGAGCAAGAACACTGAAGCTTTCTTT. Translated: CASSYSSKNTEAFF.

CDR3 loop: CATRQSQNYGYTF. DNA for the CDR3: TGTGCCACCCGGCAGAGCCAAAACTATGGCTACACCTTC. This chain connects TRBV6-2 or TRBV6-3 to TRBJ1-2, with D unresolved. This CDR3 is built from 13 residues. CDR1 is MNHEY, CDR2 SVGEGT, per germline. With 10 bases removed from V and 2 bases from J, the gap between germline ends came to 14 bases.

This chain links TRBV7-2 with TRBJ1-2, with D unresolved. The germline V gene encodes CDR1 SGHTA and CDR2 FQGNSA. Trimming pared 5 bases from V and 7 bases from J, leaving 17 bases between. This CDR3 comprises 14 residues. Here the CDR3 reads CASSPVPGLRGYTF. The CDR3 DNA follows: TGTGCCAGCAGCCCCGTCCCCGGGTTGCGTGGCTACACCTTC.

This clonotype was detected a few times. This rearrangement joins TRBV29-1 to TRBJ1-5; tentative D call: TRBD1 (5 bases). The CDR3 spans 12 residues. Germline assignment: CDR1 SQVTM and CDR2 ANQGSEA. Trimming removed 6 bases from V and 7 bases from J, with 13 bases in between. The CDR3 nucleotides read TGCAGCGTGGGGGATTCCGAGCAGCCCCAGCATTTT. This encodes CSVGDSEQPQHF.

The chain joins TRBV12-3 or TRBV12-4 to TRBJ1-3; the match to TRBD1 covers 7 bases. The CDR3 extends over 16 amino acids. The junction had 7 bases not matched to a gene; V was cut back by 5 bases and J by 0 bases. The CDR3 DNA reads as TGTGCCAGCAGTCCGCGACAGGGCCTCTCTGGAAACACCATATATTTT. Protein product: CASSPRQGLSGNTIYF.

The V and J genes are TRBV7-3 and TRBJ1-1, with a tentative D call TRBD1 (5 bases). This CDR3 is built from 13 residues. Trimming took off 7 bases at V and 8 bases at J, with 17 bases between the two ends. Germline V CDR1 and CDR2: SGHTA, FQGTGA. In DNA form, the CDR3 reads TGTGCCAGCACCCCGGGACGGCTTCTCGAAGCTTTCTTT. This gives the protein CASTPGRLLEAFF.

The genes are TRBV27 and TRBJ2-7; D call uncertain. The ends were cut back, 5 bases at V and 0 bases at J, with 23 bases in the middle. The CDR3 sequence is 18 residues long. Germline V gives CDR1 MNHEY, CDR2 SMNVEV (reference sequence). The CDR3 sequence is CASSLKFYQAPLSYEQYF. The CDR3 DNA is TGTGCCAGCAGTCTAAAATTTTACCAGGCCCCGCTCTCCTACGAGCAGTACTTC.

The chain carries TRBV4-2 and TRBJ2-1; D not resolved. The CDR3 length is 15 residues. Trimming cost V 0 bases and J 0 bases, with 6 bases left between them. The germline gives CDR1 LGHNA, CDR2 YNFKEQ. The DNA of the CDR3 is TGTGCCAGCAGCCAAGAGGTCGCCTCCTACAATGAGCAGTTCTTC. This sequence encodes CASSQEVASYNEQFF.

This clonotype was detected only a few times. This chain uses TRBV20-1 with TRBJ2-5; D not resolved. CDR1 and CDR2 (germline): DFQATT, SNEGSKA (reference sequence). V lost 7 bases to trimming and J lost 3 bases, with 6 bases between them. This CDR3 has 10 residues. The CDR3 DNA follows: TGCAGTGTAGGAGAAGAGACCCAGTACTTC. It translates to CSVGEETQYF.

This clonotype was observed a handful of times. The chain has TRBV2 and TRBJ2-3; D is possibly TRBD1 or TRBD2 (5 bases each). V was trimmed by 6 bases and J by 0 bases, leaving 10 bases between them. The CDR3 totals 14 residues. Germline V gene sequence: CDR1 SNHLY, CDR2 FYNNEI. This CDR3 reads CASRGVSSTDTQYF. In DNA, the CDR3 is TGTGCCAGCAGGGGGGTATCTAGCACAGATACGCAGTATTTT.

V and J are TRBV27 and TRBJ1-2; D is possibly TRBD1 (5 bases). V lost 5 bases and J lost 6, with 19 bases in between. This CDR3 is built from 15 residues. Per germline, CDR1 MNHEY and CDR2 SMNVEV (reference sequence). CDR3 residues: CASSPLEIDRDGYTF. The CDR3 bases are TGTGCCAGCAGTCCGTTGGAAATCGACAGAGATGGCTACACCTTC.

The V gene is TRBV7-3, the J gene TRBJ2-1, with 8 bases identical to TRBD2. The CDR3 extends over 15 amino acids. V gave up 5 bases and J gave up 4 bases; unmatched junction bases: 7. Germline V gene lookup returns CDR1 SGHTA and CDR2 FQGTGA. In nucleotides, the CDR3 is TGTGCCAGCAGCGTCGGGGGGGGCCCTTACAATGAGCAGTTCTTC. This gives the protein CASSVGGGPYNEQFF.

This sequence joins TRBV10-3 and TRBJ2-1; D gene unclear. The V gene's germline CDR1 is ENHRY and CDR2 SYGVKD. The V end was cut by 0 bases, the J end by 8 bases, with 11 bases between. This CDR3 spans 14 amino acids. The CDR3 here is CAISESGSLDEQFF. The CDR3 DNA sequence: TGTGCCATCAGTGAGTCGGGTAGCTTGGATGAGCAGTTCTTC.

The CDR3 is CATRGTGVDTQYF. CDR3 in DNA: TGTGCCACCCGCGGGACAGGGGTAGATACGCAGTATTTT. The chain combines TRBV24-1 with TRBJ2-3; 10 bases match TRBD1. CDR3 length: 13 amino acids. J was trimmed by 5 bases and V by 9 bases; bases with no gene match: 4. CDR1 is KGHDR, CDR2 SFDVKD, per germline.

In this sample, this clonotype turned up once. This CDR3 is CSVVLAGDEQYF. The CDR3 coding sequence is TGCAGCGTTGTACTGGCTGGGGACGAGCAGTACTTC. The V gene is TRBV29-1, the J gene TRBJ2-7; D is ambiguous. The ends were cut back, 4 bases at V and 5 bases at J, with 12 bases in the middle. This CDR3 has 12 amino acids. The V gene's germline CDR1 is SQVTM and CDR2 ANQGSEA.